This TCR beta chain was identified during a study of T cells in Graves' hyperthyroidism and ophthalmopathy. Amplified regions were TCR beta CDR3 sequences from RNA transcripts. The HTBI primer set was used in a first-round RT-PCR of the TCR CDR3. MiXCR, applied by TCRdb to the multiplex PCR reads, yields one record per CDR3 protein. The sample lists 360,000 or so distinct CDR3 sequences; approximately 16% were seen once. Study conclusions and caveats: The blood repertoire included most of the expanded thyroid clonotypes above 0.001.

This clonotype was detected many times. Its antigen is unidentified. This sequence was found in a woman aged 55-70 years with Graves' ophthalmopathy. Material for sequencing was blood.

The CDR3 sequence is CASIPLMRLAGGPLQYF. DNA for the CDR3: TGTGCCAGCATCCCCTTAATGAGACTAGCGGGAGGGCCTTTGCAGTATTTT. This sequence joins TRBV7-8 and TRBJ2-3, with 14 bases identical to TRBD2. Losses at the gene ends were 7 bases for V and 11 bases for J; bases not matched to a gene: 17. CDR3 length equals 17 residues. The germline V gene encodes CDR1 SGHVS and CDR2 FQNEAQ.